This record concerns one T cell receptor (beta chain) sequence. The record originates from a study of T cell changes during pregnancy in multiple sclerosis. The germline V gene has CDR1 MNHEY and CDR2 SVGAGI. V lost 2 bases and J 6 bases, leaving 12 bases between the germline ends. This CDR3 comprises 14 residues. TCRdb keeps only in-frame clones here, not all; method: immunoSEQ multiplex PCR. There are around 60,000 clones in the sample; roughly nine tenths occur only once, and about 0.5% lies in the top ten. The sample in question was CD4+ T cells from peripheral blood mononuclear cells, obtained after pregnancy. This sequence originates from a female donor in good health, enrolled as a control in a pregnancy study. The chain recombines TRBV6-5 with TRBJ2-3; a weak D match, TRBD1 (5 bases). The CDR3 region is CASSYRRASDTQYF. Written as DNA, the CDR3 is TGTGCCAGCAGTTACCGCAGGGCCAGCGATACGCAGTATTTT.